This T cell receptor beta chain was sequenced during a study of T cells after yellow fever vaccination. Study information: It was SMART-Seq v4 Ultra Low Input that prepared the fractions with low cell numbers.

The TCR cDNA carried a universal primer site and UMIs from 5'RACE template switching. MiXCR, applied by TCRdb to the 5' RACE reads, yields one record per CDR3 protein. The sample contains 500,000 to 650,000 distinct CDR3 sequences, 17% of which appear only once. This CDR3 comprises 17 residues. V lost 1 base to trimming and J lost 0 bases, with 11 bases between them. Germline assignment: CDR1 SGHRS and CDR2 YFSETQ. As for this clonotype: The target antigen is unknown.

Points from the study as a whole: Within FACS-sorted repertoires, abundant clonotypes contaminating from the bulk population could be present.

The rearrangement joins TRBV5-1 to TRBJ2-6; D not certain. This clonotype was obtained from a man younger than 30 who received the YFV17D yellow fever vaccine. This specimen was PBMCs, taken around 5 days after the first yellow fever vaccination. CDR3 region: CASSLQAGFSGANVLTF. DNA of the CDR3: TGCGCCAGCAGCTTGCAGGCAGGCTTCTCTGGGGCCAACGTCCTGACTTTC.